One TCR beta chain is described in this entry. Its antigen is as yet unknown. V was trimmed by 0 bases and J by 0 bases, leaving 4 bases between them. Germline V gene lookup returns CDR1 LNHDA and CDR2 SQIVND (reference sequence). The CDR3 has 14 residues. The data were taken from a study of T cells in localized non-small cell lung cancer. Study outcomes and limitations: Overall survival was longer when the density of T cells in the blood was higher. Analysis by sequencing included only one tumor region, so heterogeneity remains possible. Detection in adjacent lung was observed for a median roughly 62 of the top 100 tumor clones. Uninvolved adjacent lung had higher T cell clonality than tumor and all other tissues.

The data were produced by immunoSEQ multiplex PCR, yet TCRdb's version contains in-frame clones alone and is incomplete. Seen here are under 4,000 clones, 28% observed once, and the top ten hold more than 13%. This clonotype was obtained from a male donor older than 55 with stage I lung adenocarcinoma. The specimen was lung tumor tissue, collected before any cancer treatment. The rearrangement links TRBV19 to TRBJ2-3; D not certain. DNA for the CDR3: TGTGCCAGTAGTATAGATGCTAGCACAGATACGCAGTATTTT. The encoded protein is CASSIDASTDTQYF.